These 12 T cell receptor beta chains were all obtained from the same sample, sequenced in a study of T-cell reconstitution after alpha-beta-depleted transplantation in children. Unique molecular identifiers were incorporated into the prepared TCRbeta library. TCRdb re-called the PCR reads with MiXCR, one entry per CDR3 protein. The sample lists 40,000 to 55,000 distinct CDR3 sequences; nearly 9.5% were seen once. The sequenced sample was PBMCs, mostly from graft donor cells, obtained 60 days after TCRalphabeta/CD19-depleted stem cell transplant. The receptors derive from a male patient between 2 and 15 years old who had a stem cell transplant for chronic granulomatous disease, so the T cells may come from the graft donor.

This clonotype has at least ten counts. The rearrangement joins TRBV20-1 to TRBJ2-7; 7 bases map to TRBD1. Germline CDR1 DFQATT, CDR2 SNEGSKA (reference sequence). After removal of 0 bases from V and 3 bases from J, the junction contained 5 bases not matched to a gene. The CDR3 spans 14 residues. The CDR3 loop reads CSARDVDRVYEQYF. CDR3 DNA sequence: TGCAGTGCTAGAGACGTCGACAGGGTCTACGAGCAGTACTTC.

This clonotype was counted many times. The chain employs TRBV28 and TRBJ2-7; D is possibly TRBD1 (5 bases). CDR1 and CDR2 (germline): MDHEN, SYDVKM. Deletions cut 3 bases from V and 7 bases from J, with 13 bases between. The CDR3 covers 13 residues. The DNA for the CDR3 is TGTGCCAGCAGTTTCGAAACAGGAATGGAGCAGTACTTC. Protein: CASSFETGMEQYF.

Many counts were recorded for this clonotype. This chain connects TRBV11-1 to TRBJ2-1, with 11 bases fitting TRBD1. With V trimmed by 8 bases and J by 4 bases, 16 bases remained unmatched. CDR1 and CDR2 from the germline V gene are SGHAT and FQDESV (reference sequence). The CDR3 length is 18 residues. The CDR3 nucleotides read TGTGCCAGCGCTAAAGGTAGAGGGACAGGGGGTGTTTACAATGAGCAGTTCTTC. Its protein is CASAKGRGTGGVYNEQFF.

The chain is built from TRBV24-1 and TRBJ1-2; 9 bases line up with TRBD1. Germline lookup yields CDR1 KGHDR and CDR2 SFDVKD. V gave up 3 bases and J gave up 2 bases; unmatched junction bases: 9. CDR3 length equals 17 residues. The CDR3 region is CATSDPGQGGMNYGYTF. The CDR3 bases are TGTGCCACCAGTGATCCGGGACAGGGAGGGATGAACTATGGCTACACCTTC.

The chain has TRBV7-3 and TRBJ2-2; no firm D call. This CDR3 is 14 amino acids long. Trimming took off 2 bases at V and 1 base at J, with 5 bases between the two ends. Germline V CDR1 and CDR2: SGHTA, FQGTGA. The CDR3 DNA reads as TGTGCCAGCAGCTTACGAGGGAACACCGGGGAGCTGTTTTTT. Protein sequence: CASSLRGNTGELFF.

CDR3 bases: TGTGCCAGCAGCCAAGTTGATACTTCGCCAACTAATTCACCCCTCCACTTT. Its translation is CASSQVDTSPTNSPLHF. The chain recombines TRBV3-1 with TRBJ1-6; D unclear. Germline values: CDR1 LGHDT, CDR2 YNNKEL (reference sequence). Deletions cut 1 base from V and 6 bases from J, with 16 bases between. The CDR3 runs to 17 residues.

This clonotype appeared many times. The chain has TRBV12-3 or TRBV12-4 and TRBJ1-3, with unresolved D. This CDR3 has 13 residues. V lost 8 bases and J lost 0, with 8 bases in between. The CDR3 nucleotides read TGTGCCAGCCGTATAAGCTCTGGAAACACCATATATTTT. Translation: CASRISSGNTIYF.

The V gene is TRBV4-2, the J gene TRBJ2-1, with 9 bases that match TRBD1. CDR1 is LGHNA and CDR2 is YNFKEQ in the germline V gene. There are 16 residues in the CDR3. V trimming: 4 bases; J trimming: 7 bases; junction bases outside the gene matches: 11. The CDR3 nucleotides are TGTGCCAGCAGCCCCCGCGGACAGGGGATCAGGAATGAGCAGTTCTTC. This sequence encodes CASSPRGQGIRNEQFF.

This clonotype was counted many times. The chain uses TRBV20-1 and TRBJ2-7, with D unresolved. Germline V gives CDR1 DFQATT, CDR2 SNEGSKA (reference sequence). The CDR3 has 11 residues. The ends were cut back, 0 bases at V and 3 bases at J, with 3 bases in the middle. CDR3 sequence reads: CSAREVYEQYF. CDR3 coding DNA: TGCAGTGCTAGAGAGGTCTACGAGCAGTACTTC.

Ten or more counts support this clonotype. This chain links TRBV7-2 with TRBJ2-7; no clear D gene. Trimming removed 6 bases from V and 7 bases from J, with 22 bases in between. The CDR3 extends over 15 amino acids. The germline CDR1 and CDR2 sequences are SGHTA and FQGNSA. CDR3 nucleotides: TGTGCCAGCAGGTTGGCGTCGGGTTTCTGGAATGAGCAGTACTTC. Protein: CASRLASGFWNEQYF. The whole variable domain, filled in from reference TRBV7-2 and TRBJ2-7, reads GAGVSQSPSNKVTEKGKDVELRCDPISGHTALYWYRQSLGQGLEFLIYFQGNSAPDKSGLPSDRFSAERTGGSVSTLTIQRTQQEDSAVYLCASRLASGFWNEQYFGPGTRLTVT.

This clonotype was counted at least ten times. The J gene is TRBJ1-3, the V gene TRBV20-1, with 7 bases identical to TRBD1. Germline V lookup: CDR1 DFQATT, CDR2 SNEGSKA (reference sequence). Trimming at V came to 3 bases and at J to 0 bases, leaving 2 bases not matched to a gene. The CDR3 runs to 14 residues. The CDR3 nucleotides read TGCAGTGCTAGGGGACAGCACTCTGGAAACACCATATATTTT. The encoded protein is CSARGQHSGNTIYF.

The CDR3 sequence is CAWRRIGTQYF. CDR3 DNA sequence: TGTGCCTGGAGGCGTATAGGTACGCAGTATTTT. The gene calls are TRBV30 and TRBJ2-3; D is unclear. This CDR3 spans 11 amino acids. V lost 3 bases, J lost 8 bases, and 9 bases lay in between. CDR1 and CDR2 from the germline V gene are GTSNPN and SVGIG (reference sequence).